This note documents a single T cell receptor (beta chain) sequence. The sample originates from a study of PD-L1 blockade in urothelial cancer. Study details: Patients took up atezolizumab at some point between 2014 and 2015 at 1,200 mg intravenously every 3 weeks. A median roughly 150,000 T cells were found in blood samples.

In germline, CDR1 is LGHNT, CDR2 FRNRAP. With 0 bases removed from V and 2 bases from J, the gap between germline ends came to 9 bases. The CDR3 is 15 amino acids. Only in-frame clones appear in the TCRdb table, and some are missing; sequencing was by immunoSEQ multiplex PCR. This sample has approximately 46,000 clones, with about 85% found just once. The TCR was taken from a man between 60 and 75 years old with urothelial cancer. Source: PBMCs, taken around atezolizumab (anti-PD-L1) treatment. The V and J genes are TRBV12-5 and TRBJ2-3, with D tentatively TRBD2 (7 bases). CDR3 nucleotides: TGTGCTAGTGGTTTGGTGGGGGGGGCCACAGATACGCAGTATTTT. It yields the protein CASGLVGGATDTQYF.